This T cell receptor (beta chain) was identified in a study of blood T cells in healthy people across ages (dated by TCRdb to the mid-2010s). Study-wide context: In model experiments, template switching captured roughly one uniquely barcoded TCR beta cDNA molecule for every two T cells. Using deep sequencing normalized with unique cDNA molecular identifiers, the study measured how TCR beta repertoire diversity changes with age. The donors were divided into four age groups: young (average around 16 years), middle-aged (roughly 40), aged (about 62) and long-lived (approximately 74). To avoid experimental bias, donors of different ages were randomly spread across the sequencing lanes. Two additional independent replicas of 1 million unique cDNA reads from the same blood draw were analyzed for two donors (one aged 18 to 30 and one aged 80 or older). On the study overall, not on this receptor specifically: Compared with the aged group, the long-lived group had more naive CD4+ T cells, fewer expanded clones and increased TCR diversity, a pattern suggesting age selection. Donor CMV infection status was unknown, potentially confounding age-related changes in expanded clonotypes. Bulk unsorted PBMC profiling prevented conclusive comparison of naive and antigen-experienced compartments. Observed TCR beta diversity per million T cells fell roughly linearly with age, and a significant reduction was already apparent by age around 36. A strong correlation was found between observed TCR beta diversity and the percentage of naive T cells measured by flow cytometry. Estimates of total diversity based on one million sequenced T cells were considered lower bounds and underestimates.

The library was obtained by 5' RACE. The sample was run on an Illumina HiSeq 2500. The second PCR ran for roughly 7 to 12 cycles and used a J-beta primer mix along with a sample-barcoded 5' primer. A template-switch 5' adaptor carrying 12 random nucleotides introduced a unique molecular identifier onto each TCR beta cDNA molecule. Each sample yielded at least 2.5 million CDR3-containing paired-end reads. First-strand cDNA was synthesized from all RNA with the Mint cDNA synthesis kit, primed by a TRBC-specific oligonucleotide. Following uracil-DNA glycosylase treatment, all cDNA underwent a first 18-cycle PCR with the universal primers M1SS and BC2_uni_R. Per the source publication's procedure: Each sample was normalized by randomly selecting 1 million high-quality reads, each carrying a distinct molecular identifier. Instead of being binned into consensus sequences, reads that shared molecular identifiers were thrown out. CDR3 identification, clonotype clustering and error correction used MiTCR with a Q25 quality threshold and the strictest error-elimination algorithm. A nonparametric unseen species model with Euler transformation was used to estimate a lower bound on total TCR beta diversity. Through fastp at Q25 and MiXCR, TCRdb rebuilt clones from the public reads, retaining in-frame beta chains. CDR3 protein duplicates are merged, each entry listing the most common genes and DNA. TCRdb, not the original authors, processed these V and J calls. Within this sample are approximately 600,000 distinct CDR3 sequences, with approximately 59% of them counted one time only. The top ten constitute over 35% of the sample.

Donors were 40 or so systemically healthy Caucasian individuals from Russia aged about 6 to 100 years. About 10 milliliters of peripheral blood were collected from each donor into EDTA-treated Vacutainer tubes. Ficoll-Paque density-gradient centrifugation was used to isolate PBMCs, with at least 6 million per sample. Trizol reagent was used to extract total RNA from PBMCs, with at least 5.5 micrograms per sample. Naive CD45RAhigh/CD27high T cell percentages were measured by flow cytometry on a PBMC aliquot from every donor. In its sample, this clonotype was seen a few times. Which antigen it targets is not known. Base qualities are not recorded, but no much larger clone differs from it by a single base. The specimen was blood. This sequence was found in a man aged 55 to 70 in good health.

The CDR3 region reads CASSQEESTGLGEQYF. The sequenced DNA is TGCGCCAGCAGCCAAGAAGAGTCGACAGGGCTGGGCGAGCAGTACTTC. This receptor chain uses TRBV4-1 and TRBJ2-7; TRBD1 lines up with 7 middle nucleotides. Inclusive of the bounding cysteine and phenylalanine, the CDR3 is 16 residues long. Only the CDR3 portion is preserved as DNA: 48 bases, with reading frame beginning at the first base. V has 0 bases trimmed and J has 6 bases trimmed; junction bases matching no gene number 11. As encoded in the germline V gene, CDR1 is MGHRA while CDR2 is YSYEKL.